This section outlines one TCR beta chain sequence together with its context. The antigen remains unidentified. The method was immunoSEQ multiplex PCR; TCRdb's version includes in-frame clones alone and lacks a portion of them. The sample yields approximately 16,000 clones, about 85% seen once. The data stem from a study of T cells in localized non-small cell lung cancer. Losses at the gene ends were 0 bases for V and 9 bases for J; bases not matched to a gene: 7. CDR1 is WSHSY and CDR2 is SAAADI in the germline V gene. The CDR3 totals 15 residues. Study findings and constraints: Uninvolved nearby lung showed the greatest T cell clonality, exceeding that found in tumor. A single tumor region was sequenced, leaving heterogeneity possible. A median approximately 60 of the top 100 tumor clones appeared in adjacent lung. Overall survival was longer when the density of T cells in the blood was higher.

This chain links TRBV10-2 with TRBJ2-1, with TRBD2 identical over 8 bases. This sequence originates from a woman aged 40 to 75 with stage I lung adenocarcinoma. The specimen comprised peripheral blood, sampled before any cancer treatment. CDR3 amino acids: CASSESGLAGREQFF. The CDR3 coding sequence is TGCGCCAGCAGTGAGTCGGGGCTAGCGGGCCGTGAGCAGTTCTTC.